The clone carrying this TCR beta chain was counted between two and nine times. As yet, its antigen is unknown. The germline V gene has CDR1 SGHVS and CDR2 FQNEAQ. The CDR3 is 13 residues long. V lost 5 bases and J lost 6, with 14 bases in between. These data originate in a study of cytomegalovirus exposure and HLA in healthy donors. General study points: Researchers reported from a later analysis that most CMV-associated TCR beta chains appeared HLA-restricted.

The PCR employed 60 Vbeta primers together with 13 Jbeta primers. Repertoires were generated with immunoSEQ multiplex PCR, while TCRdb's copy carries only in-frame clones and drops some. The table records approximately 110,000 clones, roughly three fifths of them present only once. This clonotype was obtained from a man aged 25 to 40 in good health and CMV-seropositive. Sample: PBMCs. V is TRBV7-8 and J is TRBJ2-7; D is perhaps TRBD2 (5 bases). CDR3 nucleotide sequence: TGTGCCAGCAGCCCCGGGGTGGGGATCGAGCAGTACTTC. As protein: CASSPGVGIEQYF.